The text below deals with one T cell receptor beta chain. Its matching antigen is unknown. These data are taken from a study of cytomegalovirus exposure and HLA in healthy donors. Study-wide findings and caveats: The authors assumed roughly uniform sequencing depth across donors for presence/absence analyses. Segments of the TCR beta V type were, in most cases, productive about 87% or about 30% of the time in an earlier analysis.

PCR employed 60 Vbeta and 13 Jbeta primers. Produced via immunoSEQ multiplex PCR; TCRdb's table is partial and in-frame only. The table shows around 92,000 clones, with approximately 75% occurring only once. This CDR3 spans 15 amino acids. Trimming took 4 bases from V and 5 from J; bases not matched to a gene: 10. The germline V gene has CDR1 SGHDT and CDR2 YYEEEE. Sequencing was performed on PBMCs. The receptor comes from an older woman in good health and CMV-seropositive. V gene TRBV5-6 combines with J gene TRBJ1-1, with 8 bases that match TRBD1. The CDR3 DNA reads TGTGCCAGCAGCGTGGGACAAGGGACAGGTACTGAAGCTTTCTTT. It is translated as CASSVGQGTGTEAFF.